The 27 T cell receptor beta chains below come from one sample, sequenced in a study of blood T cell repertoires in COVID-19. The protocol was immunoSEQ multiplex PCR, while the TCRdb copy is restricted to in-frame clones and leaves out a portion. The profile shows 55,000 to 75,000 clones, about 81% of them singletons. Material: peripheral blood. These receptors were taken from a human donor in a cohort sampled during active COVID-19.

V and J are TRBV5-4 and TRBJ2-1, with a tentative D call TRBD2 (5 bases). CDR3 length equals 12 residues. With 4 bases removed from V and 8 bases from J, the gap between germline ends came to 10 bases. The germline gives CDR1 SGHNT, CDR2 YYREEE (reference sequence). The CDR3, as DNA: TGTGCCAGCAGCGTGGGGAGCGATGAGCAGTTCTTC. Amino acids: CASSVGSDEQFF.

The V gene is TRBV7-8, the J gene TRBJ2-7; 7 positions match TRBD1. J gave up 5 bases and V 4 bases, and 8 bases lay outside the gene matches. The germline CDR1 and CDR2 sequences are SGHVS and FQNEAQ. The CDR3 extends over 14 amino acids. CDR3 sequence (DNA): TGTGCCAGCAGCTCTTACAGGGGATCGAACGAGCAGTACTTC. This encodes CASSSYRGSNEQYF.

Only a few counts were recorded for this clone. V and J are TRBV7-3 and TRBJ2-3, with 9 bases lining up with TRBD2. CDR3 length equals 14 residues. The trim removed 4 bases at V and 1 base at J, leaving 0 bases unmatched. From germline, CDR1 is SGHTA and CDR2 FQGTGA. The CDR3 coding sequence is TGTGCCAGCAGCTCTAGCGGGGGCACAGATACGCAGTATTTT. This gives the protein CASSSSGGTDTQYF.

The chain links TRBV4-2 to TRBJ2-7; possible D gene TRBD2, 6 bases. V lost 0 bases and J 2 bases, leaving 14 bases between the germline ends. The CDR3 extends over 16 amino acids. The V gene's germline CDR1 is LGHNA and CDR2 YNFKEQ. CDR3 in amino acids: CASSQDASGHTYEQYF. CDR3 nucleotide sequence: TGTGCCAGCAGCCAAGATGCGAGCGGGCACACCTACGAGCAGTACTTC.

The chain carries TRBV15 and TRBJ1-5, with 8 positions matching TRBD1. V lost 3 bases to trimming and J lost 4 bases; unmatched junction nucleotides: 2. Germline V gene data show CDR1 as LNHNV and CDR2 as YYDKDF (reference sequence). The CDR3 sequence is 14 residues long. The CDR3 protein is CATSRGQANQPQHF. CDR3 DNA: TGTGCCACCAGCAGGGGACAGGCGAATCAGCCCCAGCATTTT.

The gene calls are TRBV18 and TRBJ1-3; a weak D match, TRBD1 (5 bases). The germline gives CDR1 KGHSH, CDR2 LQKENI. Between the trimmed V and J ends, which lost 1 base and 3 bases, there was a span of 16 bases. The CDR3 spans 17 residues. CDR3 DNA: TGTGCCAGCTCACCACAAAGAAGCAGGGAGGGTGGAAACACCATATATTTT. Protein: CASSPQRSREGGNTIYF.

CDR3 sequence: CASMLENGNTIYF. The CDR3 DNA follows: TGTGCCAGCATGTTAGAGAACGGAAACACCATATATTTT. This chain joins TRBV7-6 and TRBJ1-3, with D unresolved. Germline assignment: CDR1 SGHVS and CDR2 FNYEAQ. Deletions cut 7 bases from V and 4 bases from J, with 11 bases between. This CDR3 contains 13 residues.

V gene TRBV7-6 combines with J gene TRBJ2-7; TRBD2 might be the D (6 bases). Looked up from germline, CDR1 is SGHVS and CDR2 is FNYEAQ. The CDR3 runs to 15 residues. V lost 8 bases and J lost 5, with 22 bases in between. The CDR3 loop is CASGGPEGPTDEQYF. The CDR3 nucleotides are TGTGCCAGCGGGGGACCGGAGGGGCCAACGGACGAGCAGTACTTC. Drawing the rest from reference TRBV7-6 and TRBJ2-7, the complete variable domain is GAGVSQSPRYKVTKRGQDVALRCDPISGHVSLYWYRQALGQGPEFLTYFNYEAQQDKSGLPNDRFSAERPEGSISTLTIQRTEQRDSAMYRCASGGPEGPTDEQYFGPGTRLTVT.

This chain uses TRBV11-2 with TRBJ2-5; 12 positions match TRBD2. CDR3 length: 18 amino acids. Losses at the gene ends were 4 bases for V and 5 bases for J; bases not matched to a gene: 14. CDR1 and CDR2 from the germline V gene are SGHAT and FQNNGV. The DNA for the CDR3 is TGTGCCAGCAGCTCCCCCCTAGCGGGAGGGCCTGCCTTTGAGACCCAGTACTTC. Translation gives CASSSPLAGGPAFETQYF.

V usage is TRBV13 and J usage is TRBJ2-1, with 7 bases lining up with TRBD2. The CDR3 covers 14 residues. V lost 3 bases and J lost 10; bases outside the gene matches: 9. CDR1 is PRHDT and CDR2 is FYEKMQ in the germline V gene (reference sequence). CDR3 bases: TGTGCCAGCAGCTTTGCGGGAGCATGGTGGGAGCAGTTCTTC. Amino acid sequence: CASSFAGAWWEQFF.

This chain links TRBV7-8 with TRBJ2-7; a possible D gene is TRBD1 (5 bases). This CDR3 comprises 13 residues. V gave up 6 bases and J gave up 4 bases, with 13 bases separating them. CDR1 and CDR2 from the germline V gene are SGHVS and FQNEAQ. The CDR3 sequence is CASRGRAAYEQYF. Written as DNA, the CDR3 is TGTGCCAGCAGGGGCAGGGCGGCATACGAGCAGTACTTC.

This clone has only a few counts. The CDR3 spells CASSPPGRGYGYTF. In nucleotides, the CDR3 is TGTGCCAGCTCGCCCCCCGGACGGGGCTATGGCTACACCTTC. V and J are TRBV18 and TRBJ1-2; D remains unclear. Germline CDR1 is KGHSH and CDR2 is LQKENI. V was cut by 6 bases and J by 4 bases, with 15 bases left in between. This CDR3 is built from 14 residues.

The rearrangement links TRBV29-1 to TRBJ1-1, with D perhaps matching TRBD1 (6 bases). Between the trimmed V and J ends, which lost 7 bases and 1 base, there was a span of 10 bases. This CDR3 spans 12 amino acids. CDR1 and CDR2 (germline): SQVTM, ANQGSEA. The CDR3 here is CSATQGNTEAFF. The CDR3 DNA sequence: TGCAGCGCCACACAGGGGAACACTGAAGCTTTCTTT.

The rearrangement uses TRBV15 and TRBJ1-5; a possible D gene is TRBD1 (5 bases). Looked up from germline, CDR1 is LNHNV and CDR2 is YYDKDF (reference sequence). V gave up 0 bases and J gave up 7 bases, with 19 bases separating them. There are 17 residues in the CDR3. The CDR3, as DNA: TGTGCCACCAGCAGAGATTACGAGACAGTCGTAAGCCAGCCCCAGCATTTT. Its protein product is CATSRDYETVVSQPQHF.

This clone was recorded only once. The chain employs TRBV27 and TRBJ2-1; 11 nucleotides align to TRBD2. V lost 2 bases, J lost 6 bases, and 6 bases stayed unmatched. The CDR3 loop spans 16 amino acids. From germline, CDR1 is MNHEY and CDR2 SMNVEV (reference sequence). The CDR3 DNA reads as TGTGCCAGCAGTTTAGAGGCCGGGACTAGCGGCAATGAGCAGTTCTTC. Encoded protein: CASSLEAGTSGNEQFF.

The chain couples TRBV19 to TRBJ2-3; the D gene is possibly TRBD2 (6 bases). Germline-derived CDR1 and CDR2 are LNHDA and SQIVND (reference sequence). Trimming removed 5 bases at V and 6 bases at J, with 15 bases between. The CDR3 has 14 amino acids. The CDR3 spells CASSSQGGVDTQYF. CDR3 nucleotides: TGTGCCAGTAGTTCCCAAGGAGGGGTGGATACGCAGTATTTT. The variable domain in full, completed from reference TRBV19 and TRBJ2-3, reads DGGITQSPKYLFRKEGQNVTLSCEQNLNHDAMYWYRQDPGQGLRLIYYSQIVNDFQKGDIAEGYSVSREKKESFPLTVTSAQKNPTAFYLCASSSQGGVDTQYFGPGTRLTVL.

V and J are TRBV19 and TRBJ2-7; 8 bases map to TRBD2. The junction had 8 bases not matched to a gene; V was cut back by 4 bases and J by 3 bases. CDR3 length: 15 residues. The germline V gene encodes CDR1 LNHDA and CDR2 SQIVND (reference sequence). The CDR3 DNA sequence: TGTGCCAGTAGTACCCGACTAGCGTCCCACTACGAGCAGTACTTC. It codes for CASSTRLASHYEQYF.

The V call is TRBV7-9, the J call TRBJ2-5; 7 bases are shared with TRBD1. From germline, CDR1 is SEHNR and CDR2 FQNEAQ (reference sequence). V lost 4 bases to trimming and J lost 1 base; unmatched junction nucleotides: 9. CDR3 size: 16 residues. CDR3 coding DNA: TGTGCCAGCAGCTCCGGACAGGATTTGACCCAAGAGACCCAGTACTTC. Its translation is CASSSGQDLTQETQYF.

The genes are TRBV24-1 and TRBJ2-1; 10 nucleotides agree with TRBD1. The V and J ends lost 10 bases and 5 bases, in that order; junction bases with no gene match: 10. Germline V gene sequence: CDR1 KGHDR, CDR2 SFDVKD. The CDR3 has 15 amino acids. The CDR3 reads CATRPGTGADNEQFF. In DNA, the CDR3 is TGTGCCACGAGACCCGGGACAGGGGCAGACAATGAGCAGTTCTTC.

The V gene is TRBV28, the J gene TRBJ1-5, with D perhaps matching TRBD1 (5 bases). Germline V gives CDR1 MDHEN, CDR2 SYDVKM. This CDR3 spans 15 amino acids. V lost 4 bases to trimming and J lost 0 bases, with 10 bases between them. In DNA form, the CDR3 reads TGTGCCAGCAGTTCGGACACTTATAGCAATCAGCCCCAGCATTTT. This gives the protein CASSSDTYSNQPQHF.

The chain couples TRBV28 to TRBJ2-7; 8 nucleotides align to TRBD2. J was trimmed by 6 bases and V by 8 bases; bases with no gene match: 12. Germline CDR1 reads MDHEN; CDR2 reads SYDVKM. The CDR3 is made up of 14 amino acids. CDR3 loop: CASFPRERELEQYF. The CDR3 nucleotides are TGTGCCAGCTTTCCCAGGGAGCGGGAGCTCGAGCAGTACTTC.

The chain links TRBV28 to TRBJ2-3, with a possible D match to TRBD2 (5 bases). Germline V lookup: CDR1 MDHEN, CDR2 SYDVKM. V lost 2 bases and J lost 6, with 12 bases in between. This CDR3 has 14 amino acids. The CDR3 loop reads CASSLRAVADTQYF. The CDR3, as DNA: TGTGCCAGCAGTTTAAGGGCGGTAGCGGATACGCAGTATTTT. Variable domain in full (rest from reference TRBV28 and TRBJ2-3): DVKVTQSSRYLVKRTGEKVFLECVQDMDHENMFWYRQDPGLGLRLIYFSYDVKMKEKGDIPEGYSVSREKKERFSLILESASTNQTSMYLCASSLRAVADTQYFGPGTRLTVL.

The chain links TRBV28 to TRBJ2-2; TRBD1 might be the D (7 bases). The CDR3 contains 16 residues. The ends were cut back, 3 bases at V and 5 bases at J, with 16 bases in the middle. Germline V gene sequence: CDR1 MDHEN, CDR2 SYDVKM. CDR3 in DNA: TGTGCCAGCAGTTTTGGCGGGACAGTTGGTACCGGGGAGCTGTTTTTT. It yields the protein CASSFGGTVGTGELFF.

This clone was seen only once. J is TRBJ1-4 and V is TRBV7-9; 8 bases match TRBD1. Looked up from germline, CDR1 is SEHNR and CDR2 is FQNEAQ (reference sequence). The CDR3 is made up of 16 amino acids. V lost 4 bases to trimming and J lost 10 bases; unmatched junction nucleotides: 14. The CDR3 DNA sequence: TGTGCCAGCAGCTCAACACAGGGGGTAATGAACGGAAAACTGTTTTTT. This encodes CASSSTQGVMNGKLFF.

CDR3 DNA sequence: TGCACCAGCAGCCCCCGAGGGTGGACTGAGCAGTTCTTC. Its translation: CTSSPRGWTEQFF. The V and J genes are TRBV1 and TRBJ2-1; TRBD2 reflects the table's D call only, with no check against the DNA. TRBV1 is reported as a pseudogene. The CDR3 covers 13 residues.

This clone was detected a few times. This rearrangement joins TRBV4-1 to TRBJ2-1; D is unclear. The CDR3 is 13 residues long. Germline CDR1 and CDR2: MGHRA and YSYEKL. With 5 bases removed from V and 10 bases from J, the gap between germline ends came to 15 bases. The CDR3 DNA reads TGCGCCAGCAGCTTACACCTTCCCAACGAGCAGTTCTTC. Translation: CASSLHLPNEQFF.

V and J are TRBV15 and TRBJ1-2, with D possibly being TRBD1 (5 bases). The ends were cut back, 0 bases at V and 7 bases at J, with 21 bases in the middle. The germline V gene has CDR1 LNHNV and CDR2 YYDKDF (reference sequence). The CDR3 loop spans 17 amino acids. The CDR3 is CATSRDHAAGNYGGYTF. Written as DNA, the CDR3 is TGTGCCACCAGCAGAGATCACGCGGCAGGGAATTATGGTGGCTACACCTTC. The entire variable domain, with the rest obtained from reference TRBV15 and TRBJ1-2, is as follows: DAMVIQNPRYQVTQFGKPVTLSCSQTLNHNVMYWYQQKSSQAPKLLFHYYDKDFNNEADTPDNFQSRRPNTSFCFLDIRSPGLGDTAMYLCATSRDHAAGNYGGYTFGSGTRLTVV.